This T cell receptor beta chain was sequenced during a study of T cell responses to AZD1222 COVID-19 vaccine (dated by TCRdb to the early 2020s). Regarding the complete study: TCR sequencing was performed for about 250 trial participants, of whom 207 were given two doses of AZD1222 and roughly 25 were given two doses of MenACWY control vaccine. Enrollment into the trials was organized by age into subgroups of 18-55, 56-69 and 70-plus years, and those subgroups contained about 150, 27 and 61 TCR-sequenced participants, respectively.

Counted from cysteine to phenylalanine, this CDR3 has 15 amino acids. The only DNA kept is the CDR3, 45 bases in frame from the first base. At the junction V is shortened by 0 bases and J by 7 bases, with 16 bases in between. CDR1 is given as MNHEY and CDR2 as SVGAGI, both from the germline V gene. The CDR3 regions of human TCRbeta chains were subjected to immunosequencing. As for the authors' bioinformatics: TCRs in the repertoires were matched against a reference library of SARS-CoV-2-specific TCRs that had been generated with the MIRA antigen-specificity platform. Breadth meant the fraction of unique TCRs that were SARS-CoV-2-associated, whereas depth meant the fraction of total T cells that were SARS-CoV-2-associated. Using the MIRA data, each spike-specific TCR was mapped to the spike region that the TCR reacts to and placed in a CD4 or CD8 class. Log10-transformed breadth and depth values were compared by one-way ANOVA with Sidak's multiple comparisons tests. TCRdb's version of the immuneACCESS table is confined to in-frame rearrangements and falls short of the full clone set. An unresolved V gene accounts for under half of the shortfall where checked; the remainder is of unknown origin. V and J calls and clone size come straight from that table; D and trimming were deduced from the DNA. The sample yields approximately 200,000 clones; 90% to 95% were counted once. Clones ranked in the top ten supply 3.4% of the sample.

Study-wide findings and limitations: Because no samples from the day 14 peak response were available, repertoires could be characterized only after the peak T cell response. Only a handful of AZD1222 recipients were SARS-CoV-2 seropositive at baseline, limiting conclusions about previously exposed vaccinees. Participants were mostly white British, with more females than males. The authors suggested clonal diversity may have been underestimated. Epitopes outside the regions mutated in the B.1.351 and B.1.1.7 variants were reportedly recognized by nearly half of the unique spike-specific TCRs. CD4 TCRs associated with the vaccine covered the entire spike protein, and the dominant responses were in regions 160-218 and 743-854. In the small 56-69-year group, the increase in depth fell short of significance, most likely because of low power. After two AZD1222 doses, spike-specific TCR breadth and depth were significantly higher than at day 0 and than in MenACWY recipients.

In light of the paper, this sample's time point label describes: about 28 days (+/-7) after the second vaccine dose. AZD1222 recipients whose second dose came at about 4 weeks and those whose second dose came at about 12 weeks were combined into one group, since spike-specific TCR depth and breadth did not differ between the two schedules. Samples from vaccinated people were obtained from the UK trials COV001 and COV002, which included a single-blind randomized controlled phase 2/3 trial of AZD1222 (ChAdOx1 nCoV-19) in healthy adults. Trial participant PBMC samples were collected at day 0 and day 28 after the second dose for TCRbeta chain sequencing. This clone has only a few counts. The specificity of this receptor is unknown. Base qualities are not at hand, and no much larger clone is one base apart.

This receptor was obtained from an adult who received the AZD1222 COVID-19 vaccine. Material: peripheral blood, obtained 28 days after the second AZD1222 dose. This receptor chain uses TRBV6-5 and TRBJ2-7; possibly the D gene is TRBD2, per 6 matching bases. The CDR3 here reads CASSYSGTPSWEQYF. In nucleotides, the sequence is TGTGCCAGCAGTTACTCCGGGACTCCCTCATGGGAGCAGTACTTC.